The 7 T cell receptor beta chains presented below share a single source sample, sequenced in a study of shared clonotypes between healthy human individuals. Profiled with immunoSEQ multiplex PCR; TCRdb holds only in-frame clones, not every one. The sample lists fewer than 850,000 clones; around 96% were seen once. Naive CD8 cells comprised CD45RO-negative, CCR7-positively selected cells, excluding terminally differentiated effector memory CD45RA+ cells. Sequenced sample: naive CD8+ T cells sorted from blood. The receptor source for this set is a man aged 25 to 45 in good health.

Only one count was recorded for this clone. The rearrangement uses TRBV6-5 and TRBJ1-1; D gene ambiguous. Trimming shortened V by 0 bases and J by 8 bases, and 10 bases separated the two germline ends. Germline CDR1 reads MNHEY; CDR2 reads SVGAGI. The length of the CDR3 is 13 residues. In nucleotides, the CDR3 is TGTGCCAGCAGTTACTCTCGAAGGCTAGAAGCTTTCTTT. Encoded protein: CASSYSRRLEAFF.

This clone has only a few counts. The V gene is TRBV6-5, the J gene TRBJ2-2, with 7 positions matching TRBD2. Germline CDR1 is MNHEY and CDR2 is SVGAGI. The junction had 3 bases not matched to a gene; V was cut back by 0 bases and J by 5 bases. CDR3 size: 15 residues. CDR3 loop: CASSYSAGATGELFF. CDR3 nucleotide sequence: TGTGCCAGCAGTTACTCTGCGGGAGCGACCGGGGAGCTGTTTTTT.

This chain links TRBV2 with TRBJ1-5, with a tentative D call TRBD1 (6 bases). V lost 0 bases and J lost 6, with 12 bases in between. Germline CDR1 reads SNHLY; CDR2 reads FYNNEI. The CDR3 runs to 15 residues. Written as DNA, the CDR3 is TGTGCCAGCAGTGAAGCGTACAGGGACGGTCAGCCCCAGCATTTT. Translated, it gives CASSEAYRDGQPQHF.

The chain has TRBV4-1 and TRBJ2-1; unclear D gene. V dropped 4 bases and J dropped 2 bases, with 9 bases sitting between them. The CDR3 sequence is 14 residues long. Germline CDR1 reads MGHRA; CDR2 reads YSYEKL. The CDR3 nucleotides are TGCGCCAGCAGCCCCGAAAGCGCCTACAATGAGCAGTTCTTC. Its protein is CASSPESAYNEQFF.

This sequence joins TRBV7-9 and TRBJ1-4, with 10 bases lining up with TRBD1. Germline loops: CDR1 SEHNR, CDR2 FQNEAQ (reference sequence). The trim removed 4 bases at V and 0 bases at J, leaving 11 bases unmatched. The CDR3 is made up of 19 amino acids. The CDR3 loop is CASSYDRGPNFATNEKLFF. The CDR3 nucleotides read TGTGCCAGCAGCTATGACAGGGGGCCTAACTTTGCAACTAATGAAAAACTGTTTTTT.

J is TRBJ2-7 and V is TRBV15; no clear D. Germline V lookup: CDR1 LNHNV, CDR2 YYDKDF (reference sequence). The V gene lost 1 base and the J gene lost 4 bases, with 17 bases spanning the gap. The CDR3 is 16 residues long. The DNA for the CDR3 is TGTGCCACCAGCAGAGTTCCTACCGCTGGGGTGTACGAGCAGTACTTC. It specifies CATSRVPTAGVYEQYF.

The J gene is TRBJ2-5, the V gene TRBV10-3, with 9 bases identical to TRBD2. V was pared by 5 bases and J by 0 bases, with 4 bases of the junction left unmatched. CDR3 length equals 15 residues. From germline, CDR1 is ENHRY and CDR2 SYGVKD. DNA for the CDR3: TGTGCCATCAGTCTTTTAGCGGGAGACCAAGAGACCCAGTACTTC. Translated: CAISLLAGDQETQYF.